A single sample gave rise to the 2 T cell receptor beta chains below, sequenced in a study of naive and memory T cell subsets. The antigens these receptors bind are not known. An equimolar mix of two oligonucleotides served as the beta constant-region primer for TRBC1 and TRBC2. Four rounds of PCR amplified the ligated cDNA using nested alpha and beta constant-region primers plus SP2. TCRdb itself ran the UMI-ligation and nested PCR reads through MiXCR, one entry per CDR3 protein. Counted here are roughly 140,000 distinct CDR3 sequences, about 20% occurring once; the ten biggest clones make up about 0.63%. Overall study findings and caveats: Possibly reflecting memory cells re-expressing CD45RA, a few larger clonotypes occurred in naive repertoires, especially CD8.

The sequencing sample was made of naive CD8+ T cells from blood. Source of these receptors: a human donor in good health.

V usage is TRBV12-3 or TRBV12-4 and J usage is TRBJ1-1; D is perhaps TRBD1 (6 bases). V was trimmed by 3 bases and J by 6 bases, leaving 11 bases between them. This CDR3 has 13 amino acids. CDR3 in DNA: TGTGCCAGCAGTTTCGCAGGGGATCCTGAAGCTTTCTTT. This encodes CASSFAGDPEAFF.

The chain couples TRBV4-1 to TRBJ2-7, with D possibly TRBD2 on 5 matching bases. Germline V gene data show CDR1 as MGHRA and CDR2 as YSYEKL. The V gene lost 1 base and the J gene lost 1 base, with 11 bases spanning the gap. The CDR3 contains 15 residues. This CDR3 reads CASSQAPGMSYEQYF. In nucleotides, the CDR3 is TGCGCCAGCAGCCAAGCCCCCGGGATGTCCTACGAGCAGTACTTC.